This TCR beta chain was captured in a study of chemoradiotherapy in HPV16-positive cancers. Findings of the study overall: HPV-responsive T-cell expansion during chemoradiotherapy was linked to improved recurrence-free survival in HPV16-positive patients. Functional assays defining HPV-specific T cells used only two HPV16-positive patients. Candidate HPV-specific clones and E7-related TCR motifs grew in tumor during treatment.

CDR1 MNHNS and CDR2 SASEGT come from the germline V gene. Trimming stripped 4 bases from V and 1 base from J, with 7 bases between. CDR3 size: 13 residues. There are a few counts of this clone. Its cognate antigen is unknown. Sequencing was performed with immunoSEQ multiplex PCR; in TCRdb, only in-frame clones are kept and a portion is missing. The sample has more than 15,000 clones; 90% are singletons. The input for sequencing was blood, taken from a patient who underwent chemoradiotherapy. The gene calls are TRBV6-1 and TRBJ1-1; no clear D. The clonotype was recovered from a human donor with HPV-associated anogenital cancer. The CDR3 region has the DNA TGTGCCAGCAGTGCGAAACAGAACACTGAAGCTTTCTTT. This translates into CASSAKQNTEAFF.